Listed here are 5 T cell receptor beta chains from one sample, sequenced in a study of long-term antiretroviral therapy in people with HIV. The libraries were made with immunoSEQ v3.0 at survey level. The protocol was immunoSEQ multiplex PCR, while the TCRdb copy is restricted to in-frame clones and leaves out a portion. This sample yields some 27,000 clones, of which about 84% are seen a single time; roughly 9% belongs to the top ten. The material was unsorted PBMCs, obtained roughly 4.8 years after starting antiretroviral therapy. The source is a man aged 40-49 years with HIV.

V usage is TRBV5-4 and J usage is TRBJ2-5; TRBD2 agrees at 7 bases. J was trimmed by 2 bases and V by 4 bases; bases with no gene match: 14. The length of the CDR3 is 17 residues. Germline assignment: CDR1 SGHNT and CDR2 YYREEE (reference sequence). CDR3 protein: CASSPTIGLGGQETQYF. CDR3 sequence (DNA): TGTGCCAGCAGCCCGACGATTGGACTAGGAGGACAAGAGACCCAGTACTTC.

The chain links TRBV27 to TRBJ1-1; D is possibly TRBD1 (6 bases). Trimming took off 0 bases at V and 7 bases at J, with 12 bases between the two ends. This CDR3 is built from 14 residues. The germline gives CDR1 MNHEY, CDR2 SMNVEV (reference sequence). DNA for the CDR3: TGTGCCAGCAGTTTATCCCCTGCAGGGGTTGAAGCTTTCTTT. This encodes CASSLSPAGVEAFF.

This chain uses TRBV30 with TRBJ2-2; no definite D call. Per the germline V gene, CDR1 is GTSNPN and CDR2 is SVGIG (reference sequence). Trimming pared 4 bases from V and 1 base from J, leaving 10 bases between. The CDR3 is made up of 14 amino acids. CDR3 DNA: TGTGCCTGGACCGACGATAGGAACACCGGGGAGCTGTTTTTT. It specifies CAWTDDRNTGELFF.

The chain carries TRBV23-1 and TRBJ2-3; a possible D gene is TRBD1 (5 bases). TRBV23-1 is annotated as an ORF whose role is uncertain. CDR3 length: 18 amino acids. V lost 2 bases, J lost 4 bases, and 22 bases lay in between. This CDR3 reads CASSQRSCDSSSADTQYF. In nucleotides, the CDR3 is TGCGCCAGCAGTCAACGCTCATGTGACAGTTCAAGTGCAGATACGCAGTATTTT.

V usage is TRBV28 and J usage is TRBJ2-3; D is unclear. V was cut by 3 bases and J by 1 base, with 5 bases left in between. This CDR3 is built from 13 residues. CDR1 and CDR2 from the germline V gene are MDHEN and SYDVKM. Here the CDR3 reads CASSLAGTDTQYF. CDR3 nucleotide sequence: TGTGCCAGCAGTTTGGCGGGCACAGATACGCAGTATTTT.